The entry below gives a single TCR beta chain sequence along with its context. These data originate in a study of blood T cell repertoires in COVID-19. Study-wide context: Collection of acute and convalescent COVID-19 samples took place in the United States, Italy and Spain. Sample material is recorded as cDNA or gDNA derived from T cells, B-cell-depleted T cells, or PBMCs.

In the authors' methods: The authors estimated nucleated cell counts from reference gene primer amplification. Some clones are missing from TCRdb's copy, which holds only in-frame ones; the method was immunoSEQ multiplex PCR. The D gene and trimming were derived from the DNA, and the V and J assignments and clone size from that table. The sample records 310,000 or so clones, approximately 90% being singletons. V lost 2 bases, J lost 3 bases, and 16 bases lay in between. CDR1 is KGHSH and CDR2 is LQKENI in the germline V gene. The CDR3 is 16 amino acids. Sequenced: peripheral blood. The TCR originated in a woman between 45 and 65 years old with active or convalescent COVID-19. V is TRBV18 and J is TRBJ2-5, with unresolved D. CDR3 protein: CASSPSLTAVEETQYF. The CDR3 DNA is TGTGCCAGCTCACCATCTCTGACGGCGGTAGAAGAGACCCAGTACTTC.